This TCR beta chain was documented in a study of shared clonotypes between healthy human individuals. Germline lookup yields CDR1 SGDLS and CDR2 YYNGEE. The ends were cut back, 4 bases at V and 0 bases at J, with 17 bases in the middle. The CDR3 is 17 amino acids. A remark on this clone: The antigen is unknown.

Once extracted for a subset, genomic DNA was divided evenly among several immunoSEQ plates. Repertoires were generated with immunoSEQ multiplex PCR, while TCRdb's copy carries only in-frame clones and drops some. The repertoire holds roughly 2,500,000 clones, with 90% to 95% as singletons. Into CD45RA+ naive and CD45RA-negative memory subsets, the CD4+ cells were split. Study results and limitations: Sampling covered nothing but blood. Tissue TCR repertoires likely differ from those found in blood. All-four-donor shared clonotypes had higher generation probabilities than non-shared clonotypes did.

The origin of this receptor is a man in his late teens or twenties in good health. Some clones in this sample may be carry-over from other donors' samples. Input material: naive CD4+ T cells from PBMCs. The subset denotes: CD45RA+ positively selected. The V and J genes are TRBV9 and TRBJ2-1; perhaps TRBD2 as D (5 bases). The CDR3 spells CASSSRGSGNSYNEQFF. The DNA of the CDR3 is TGTGCCAGCAGCTCCCGAGGAAGCGGTAACTCCTACAATGAGCAGTTCTTC.